This paragraph reports one T cell receptor (beta chain). No antigen is known for it. CDR3 length: 15 residues. The germline gives CDR1 GTSNPN, CDR2 SVGIG (reference sequence). Trimming shortened V by 8 bases and J by 3 bases, and 22 bases separated the two germline ends. This entry belongs to a study of shared clonotypes between healthy human individuals. TCRdb keeps only in-frame clones here, not all; method: immunoSEQ multiplex PCR. This repertoire shows about 670,000 clones, around 72% found once; its top ten account for roughly 1.8%. Study outcomes and limitations: Memory subsets had estimated richness that was generally smaller than that of naive subsets. Sampling used blood alone; tissue repertoires probably differ.

The sequenced sample consisted of memory CD4+ T cells sorted from blood. Subset here: CD45RA-negative fraction. The sequence came from a young woman in good health. This chain connects TRBV30 to TRBJ2-5, with a weak D call TRBD1 (6 bases). CDR3 region: CARIPGDHPEETQYF. The CDR3 nucleotides are TGTGCCAGAATTCCAGGGGACCATCCCGAAGAGACCCAGTACTTC.